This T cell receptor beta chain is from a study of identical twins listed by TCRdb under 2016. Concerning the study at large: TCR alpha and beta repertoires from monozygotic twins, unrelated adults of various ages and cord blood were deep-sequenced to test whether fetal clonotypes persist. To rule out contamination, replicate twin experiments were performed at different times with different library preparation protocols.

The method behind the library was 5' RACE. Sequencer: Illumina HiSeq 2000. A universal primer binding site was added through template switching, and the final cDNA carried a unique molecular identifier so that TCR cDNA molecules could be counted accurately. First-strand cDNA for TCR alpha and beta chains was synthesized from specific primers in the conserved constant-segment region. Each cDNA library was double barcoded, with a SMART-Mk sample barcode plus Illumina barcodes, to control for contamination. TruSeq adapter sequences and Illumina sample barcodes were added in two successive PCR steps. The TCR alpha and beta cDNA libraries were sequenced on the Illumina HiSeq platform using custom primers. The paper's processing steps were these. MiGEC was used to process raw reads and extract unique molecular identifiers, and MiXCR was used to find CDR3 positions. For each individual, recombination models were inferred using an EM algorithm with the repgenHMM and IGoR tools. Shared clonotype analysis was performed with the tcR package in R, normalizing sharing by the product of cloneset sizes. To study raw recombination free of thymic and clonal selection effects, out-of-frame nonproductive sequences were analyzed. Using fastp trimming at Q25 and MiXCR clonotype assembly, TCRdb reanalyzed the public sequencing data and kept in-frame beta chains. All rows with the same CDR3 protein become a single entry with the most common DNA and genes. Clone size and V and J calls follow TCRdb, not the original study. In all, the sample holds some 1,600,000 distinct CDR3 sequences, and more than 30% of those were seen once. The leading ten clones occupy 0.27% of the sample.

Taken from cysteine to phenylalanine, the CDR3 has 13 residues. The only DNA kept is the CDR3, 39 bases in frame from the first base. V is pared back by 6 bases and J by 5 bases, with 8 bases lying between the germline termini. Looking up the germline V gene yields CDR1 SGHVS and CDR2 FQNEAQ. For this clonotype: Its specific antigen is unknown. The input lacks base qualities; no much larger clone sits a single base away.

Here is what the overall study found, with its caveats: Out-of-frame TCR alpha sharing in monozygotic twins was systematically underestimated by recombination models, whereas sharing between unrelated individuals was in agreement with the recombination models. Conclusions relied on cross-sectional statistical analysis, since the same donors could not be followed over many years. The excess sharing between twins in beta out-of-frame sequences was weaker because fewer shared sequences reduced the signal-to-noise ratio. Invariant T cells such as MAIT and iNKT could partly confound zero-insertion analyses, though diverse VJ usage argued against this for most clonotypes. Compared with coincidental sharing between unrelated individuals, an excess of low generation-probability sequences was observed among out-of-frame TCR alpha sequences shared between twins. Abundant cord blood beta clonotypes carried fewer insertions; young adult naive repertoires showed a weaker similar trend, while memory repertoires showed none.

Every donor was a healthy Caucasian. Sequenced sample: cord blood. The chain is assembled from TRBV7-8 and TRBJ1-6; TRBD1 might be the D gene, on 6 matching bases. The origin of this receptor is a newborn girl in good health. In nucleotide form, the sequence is TGTGCCAGCAGGAGGGGGGATAATTCACCCCTCCACTTT. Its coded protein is CASRRGDNSPLHF.